This T cell receptor (beta chain) is drawn from a study of ipilimumab plus nivolumab after autologous stem cell transplantation. Study at large: Typical patient got 5 or 6 ipilimumab doses and about eight nivolumab doses (median). Study observations and caveats: TCR repertoire, Treg phenotype and gut microbiota reportedly support more study of this approach.

Checkpoint therapy with ipilimumab 1 mg/kg began 14 to 28 days after transplant. Patients got 3 mg/kg IV nivolumab weeks 1, 4, 7, 10, then biweekly through week 26. Comments on this clone: The antigen is undetermined.

Using immunoSEQ multiplex PCR, the repertoire was profiled, and TCRdb retains in-frame clones only, with some absent. The table shows approximately 40,000 clones, with about 92% occurring only once. CDR3 length: 13 residues. V was cut by 5 bases and J by 4 bases, with 11 bases left in between. Germline V CDR1 and CDR2: SGHTA, FQGNSA. The chain has TRBV7-2 and TRBJ1-1; D is unresolved. The source material was PBMCs, sampled in a trial of ipilimumab plus nivolumab as post-transplant consolidation. The origin of this receptor is a male donor with multiple myeloma. CDR3 bases: TGTGCCAGCAGCCTCGGAGGGAGCACTGAAGCTTTCTTT. It translates to CASSLGGSTEAFF. Using reference TRBV7-2 and TRBJ1-1 for the parts outside the CDR3, the full variable domain is GAGVSQSPSNKVTEKGKDVELRCDPISGHTALYWYRQSLGQGLEFLIYFQGNSAPDKSGLPSDRFSAERTGGSVSTLTIQRTQQEDSAVYLCASSLGGSTEAFFGQGTRLTVV.